These 22 T cell receptor beta chains were sequenced from one sample in a study of beta chain features in type 1 diabetes. The study's findings and limits: Within each of all four CD4+ subsets, Type 1 diabetes patients had TCRB CDR3s that were moderately but significantly shorter.

Reverse transcribing all isolated RNA meant expressed TCRB transcripts were sequenced. Sequenced by immunoSEQ multiplex PCR; TCRdb stores in-frame clones only, minus some. Counted here are some 120,000 clones, 17% occurring once; the ten biggest clones make up 2.6%. For these TCRs, the target antigens are not known. The sequenced material came from central memory CD4+ T cells from blood. These receptors all stem from a man aged 18 to 30 with type 1 diabetes.

V is TRBV7-9 and J is TRBJ1-2; the D gene is possibly TRBD1 (6 bases). CDR1 is SEHNR and CDR2 is FQNEAQ in the germline V gene (reference sequence). V was cut by 1 base and J by 8 bases, with 17 bases left in between. The CDR3 is 15 amino acids. This chain's CDR3 is CASSLEVVQGRGYTF. The DNA for the CDR3 is TGTGCCAGCAGCTTAGAAGTGGTACAGGGAAGAGGCTACACCTTC.

This clone was recorded a few times. This chain links TRBV7-9 with TRBJ1-1, with D perhaps matching TRBD1 (5 bases). The ends were cut back, 6 bases at V and 5 bases at J, with 13 bases in the middle. The CDR3 is 13 amino acids. Germline CDR1 reads SEHNR; CDR2 reads FQNEAQ (reference sequence). The DNA for the CDR3 is TGTGCCAGCAGTGGGGGTCGGCAAACTGAAGCTTTCTTT. Its translation: CASSGGRQTEAFF.

This clone was detected only a few times. V and J are TRBV30 and TRBJ2-7; D unresolved. Per germline, CDR1 GTSNPN and CDR2 SVGIG (reference sequence). V lost 2 bases to trimming and J lost 2 bases, with 4 bases between them. The CDR3 consists of 11 residues. CDR3 sequence reads: CAWSRPYEQYF. The CDR3 bases are TGTGCCTGGAGTAGGCCCTACGAGCAGTACTTC.

The table lists this clone with a few counts. The chain has TRBV18 and TRBJ2-1; D is undetermined. This CDR3 has 12 residues. V lost 4 bases, J lost 15 bases, and 16 bases lay in between. Germline-derived CDR1 and CDR2 are KGHSH and LQKENI. CDR3 nucleotides: TGTGCCAGCTCACAAAAGGGCCTTATGCGGTTCTTC. Encoded protein: CASSQKGLMRFF.

This clone was detected many times. V is TRBV29-1 and J is TRBJ2-3; TRBD1 might be the D (5 bases). The CDR3 contains 13 residues. V was cut by 4 bases and J by 4 bases, with 12 bases left in between. Germline-derived CDR1 and CDR2 are SQVTM and ANQGSEA. CDR3 region: CSVVRESSDTQYF. CDR3 coding DNA: TGCAGCGTTGTCAGGGAATCCTCAGATACGCAGTATTTT.

V gene TRBV7-9 combines with J gene TRBJ2-2, with no clear D. Germline V gives CDR1 SEHNR, CDR2 FQNEAQ (reference sequence). The CDR3 length is 11 residues. Trimming removed 5 bases from V and 14 bases from J, with 12 bases in between. The CDR3 sequence is CASSPLFGLFF. Here the CDR3 DNA reads TGTGCCAGCAGCCCACTGTTCGGACTGTTTTTT.

With regard to this clone: This sequence may be a read error, since a much larger clone differs from it by one base. This specimen includes other DNA sequences encoding the same CDR3. J is TRBJ2-1 and V is TRBV28, with 9 bases that match TRBD2. This CDR3 comprises 16 residues. V trimming: 2 bases; J trimming: 10 bases; junction bases outside the gene matches: 12. Germline assignment: CDR1 MDHEN and CDR2 SYDVKM. The CDR3 region is CASSLAGGLQMGEQFF. For the CDR3, the DNA is TGTGCCAGCAGTTTAGCGGGGGGGCTTCAAATGGGAGAGCAGTTCTTC.

The chain carries TRBV4-2 and TRBJ2-7, with D possibly being TRBD2 (6 bases). Trimming cost V 0 bases and J 2 bases, with 17 bases left between them. Germline V lookup: CDR1 LGHNA, CDR2 YNFKEQ. The length of the CDR3 is 17 residues. CDR3: CASSQDLGTSRTYEQYF. The CDR3 nucleotides read TGTGCCAGCAGCCAAGATCTCGGGACTTCGAGAACCTACGAGCAGTACTTC.

The chain couples TRBV30 to TRBJ1-5; D unresolved. The CDR3 is made up of 14 amino acids. The germline V gene has CDR1 GTSNPN and CDR2 SVGIG (reference sequence). V was cut by 0 bases and J by 4 bases, with 10 bases left in between. The CDR3, as DNA: TGTGCCTGGAGTGTAGCAGTCGAAAATCAGCCCCAGCATTTT. Translating it yields CAWSVAVENQPQHF.

This sequence joins TRBV7-2 and TRBJ2-7; D is uncertain. Trimming shortened V by 1 base and J by 6 bases, and 16 bases separated the two germline ends. This CDR3 region has 15 residues. Germline assignment: CDR1 SGHTA and CDR2 FQGNSA. In DNA, the CDR3 is TGTGCCAGCAGCTTAGTACCCCCGCCGTGGGGCGAGCAGTACTTC. Translating gives CASSLVPPPWGEQYF.

This clone was detected only a few times. This chain links TRBV10-3 with TRBJ2-3; perhaps TRBD2 as D (6 bases). V lost 7 bases, J lost 4 bases, and 12 bases lay in between. Germline V CDR1 and CDR2: ENHRY, SYGVKD. The length of the CDR3 is 13 residues. The CDR3 here is CAITEGSPDTQYF. Here the CDR3 DNA reads TGTGCCATCACGGAGGGATCCCCAGATACGCAGTATTTT.

The chain links TRBV30 to TRBJ2-5; 11 nucleotides align to TRBD2. The CDR3 is 18 residues long. From germline, CDR1 is GTSNPN and CDR2 SVGIG (reference sequence). With 0 bases clipped from V and 2 bases from J, the junction kept 11 bases outside the gene matches. CDR3 amino acids: CAWSVLGASGGIQETQYF. The CDR3 DNA follows: TGTGCCTGGAGTGTACTAGGGGCTAGCGGGGGGATACAAGAGACCCAGTACTTC.

The gene calls are TRBV18 and TRBJ1-2; 7 bases fit TRBD1. J gave up 7 bases and V 3 bases, and 11 bases lay outside the gene matches. Per germline, CDR1 KGHSH and CDR2 LQKENI. The CDR3 is 15 residues long. In DNA, the CDR3 is TGTGCCAGCTCACCCACAACGCCGGACAGGTCTGGCTACACCTTC. Encoded protein: CASSPTTPDRSGYTF.

The rearrangement links TRBV30 to TRBJ2-7; possibly TRBD2 for D (7 bases). The CDR3 covers 16 residues. The germline V and J ends were trimmed by 4 bases and 5 bases, with 24 bases remaining between them. Germline CDR1 is GTSNPN and CDR2 is SVGIG (reference sequence). The CDR3 loop reads CAWTPSWRGGYDEQYF. The CDR3 coding sequence is TGTGCCTGGACCCCTTCGTGGAGGGGGGGCTACGACGAGCAGTACTTC.

The gene calls are TRBV29-1 and TRBJ1-5; D gene unclear. The CDR3 is 14 amino acids. V was clipped by 6 bases and J by 0 bases, with 12 bases between them. Germline values: CDR1 SQVTM, CDR2 ANQGSEA. This chain's CDR3 is CSVASTNSNQPQHF. The CDR3 region has the DNA TGCAGCGTCGCCTCGACCAATAGCAATCAGCCCCAGCATTTT.

This clone was seen a handful of times. The genes are TRBV29-1 and TRBJ2-5; D may correspond to TRBD1 or TRBD2 (5 bases each). The CDR3 sequence is 10 residues long. Germline V gene data show CDR1 as SQVTM and CDR2 as ANQGSEA. CDR3 in amino acids: CSWGFETQYF. The CDR3 DNA sequence: TGCAGTTGGGGGTTCGAGACCCAGTACTTC.

Points on this clone: This may be a read error, as it is one base from a much larger clone. V is TRBV7-2 and J is TRBJ2-7; TRBD1 matches at 11 bases. Trimming took 5 bases from V and 3 from J; bases not matched to a gene: 6. CDR1 and CDR2 (germline): SGHTA, FQGNSA. This CDR3 has 15 residues. DNA of the CDR3: TGTGCCAGCAGCGTTGCCGGGACAGGGGGCTACGAGCAGTACTTC. Translated: CASSVAGTGGYEQYF.

This clone was observed a few times. The rearrangement uses TRBV9 and TRBJ2-3; 9 positions match TRBD1. The length of the CDR3 is 15 residues. With 3 bases clipped from V and 2 bases from J, the junction kept 4 bases outside the gene matches. Germline loops: CDR1 SGDLS, CDR2 YYNGEE. CDR3 coding DNA: TGTGCCAGCAGCGGTGGGACAGGGAACACAGATACGCAGTATTTT. This encodes CASSGGTGNTDTQYF. The whole variable domain, filled in from reference TRBV9 and TRBJ2-3, reads DSGVTQTPKHLITATGQRVTLRCSPRSGDLSVYWYQQSLDQGLQFLIQYYNGEERAKGNILERFSAQQFPDLHSELNLSSLELGDSALYFCASSGGTGNTDTQYFGPGTRLTVL.

This clone was seen more than once but under ten times. This chain joins TRBV5-1 and TRBJ2-5, with 10 positions matching TRBD1. Germline V gene sequence: CDR1 SGHRS, CDR2 YFSETQ. CDR3 size: 15 residues. Trimming at V came to 0 bases and at J to 4 bases, leaving 3 bases not matched to a gene. DNA of the CDR3: TGCGCCAGCAGCTTGGATGGGACAGGGGTAGAGACCCAGTACTTC. Encoded protein: CASSLDGTGVETQYF.

CDR3 bases: TGTGCCAGCTCACCAAACGAGGGGGCCCCGTACTTC. Translating it yields CASSPNEGAPYF. The V gene is TRBV18, the J gene TRBJ2-7; 7 bases align to TRBD1. Losses at the gene ends were 2 bases for V and 12 bases for J; bases not matched to a gene: 7. Looked up from germline, CDR1 is KGHSH and CDR2 is LQKENI. There are 12 residues in the CDR3.

This clone has only a few counts. This chain joins TRBV10-3 and TRBJ2-3; the match to TRBD2 covers 12 bases. The CDR3 runs 18 residues. V shed 9 bases and J 1 base; nucleotides not matched to a gene: 14. Looked up from germline, CDR1 is ENHRY and CDR2 is SYGVKD. CDR3 nucleotide sequence: TGTGCCATTAGGGAGGAGACTAGCGGGAGTTCGGGCACAGATACGCAGTATTTT. Amino acid sequence: CAIREETSGSSGTDTQYF.

The V gene is TRBV9, the J gene TRBJ2-5; 7 nucleotides match TRBD1. The CDR3 length is 14 residues. Germline values: CDR1 SGDLS, CDR2 YYNGEE. V was pared by 3 bases and J by 4 bases, with 6 bases of the junction left unmatched. This chain's CDR3 is CASSGGQTGETQYF. The CDR3 bases are TGTGCCAGCAGCGGGGGACAGACTGGAGAGACCCAGTACTTC.